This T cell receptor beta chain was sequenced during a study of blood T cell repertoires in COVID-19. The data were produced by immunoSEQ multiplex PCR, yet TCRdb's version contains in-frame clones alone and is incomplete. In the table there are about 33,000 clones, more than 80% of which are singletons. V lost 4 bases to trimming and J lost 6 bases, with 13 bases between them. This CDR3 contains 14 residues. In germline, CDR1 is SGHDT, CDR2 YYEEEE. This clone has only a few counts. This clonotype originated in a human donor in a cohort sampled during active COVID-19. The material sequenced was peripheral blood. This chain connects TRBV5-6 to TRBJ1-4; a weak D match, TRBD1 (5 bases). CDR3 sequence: CASSQRGGYEKLFF. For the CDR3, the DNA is TGTGCCAGCAGCCAACGGGGGGGATATGAAAAACTGTTTTTT.